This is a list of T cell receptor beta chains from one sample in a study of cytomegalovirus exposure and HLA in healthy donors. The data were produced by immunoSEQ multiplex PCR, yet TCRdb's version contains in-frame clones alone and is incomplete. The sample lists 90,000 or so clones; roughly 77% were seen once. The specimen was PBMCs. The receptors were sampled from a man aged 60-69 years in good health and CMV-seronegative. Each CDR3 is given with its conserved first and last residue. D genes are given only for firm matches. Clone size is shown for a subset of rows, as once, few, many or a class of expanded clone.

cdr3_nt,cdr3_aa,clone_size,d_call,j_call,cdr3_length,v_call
TGCGCCAGCAGCCAAGAGCGGAGGGAATCAGATACGCAGTATTTT,CASSQERRESDTQYF,NA,NA,TRBJ2-3,15,TRBV4-1
TGTGCCAGCGGCTGGGGAAGGGGAAATGAAAAACTGTTTTTT,CASGWGRGNEKLFF,NA,NA,TRBJ1-4,14,TRBV27
TGCGCCAGCAGCCAAGATCACGGGACAGGGTATTACGAGCAGTACTTC,CASSQDHGTGYYEQYF,NA,TRBD1,TRBJ2-7,16,TRBV4-1
TGCGCCAGCAGCCCCCGCCGAGGCACGGGCAATCAGCCCCAGCATTTT,CASSPRRGTGNQPQHF,NA,NA,TRBJ1-5,16,TRBV4-1
TGTGCCAGTGCTCGGCCGCAGGGGGCCGGCAATCAGCCCCAGCATTTT,CASARPQGAGNQPQHF,NA,TRBD1,TRBJ1-5,16,TRBV19
TGCGCCAGCAGCCAAGGGGCAGGTCTGGGACAGGGCTCCTACGAGCAGTACTTC,CASSQGAGLGQGSYEQYF,NA,TRBD1,TRBJ2-7,18,TRBV4-1
TGTGCCTGGAGTGTACGAGGATTCTATAATTCACCCCTCCACTTT,CAWSVRGFYNSPLHF,NA,NA,TRBJ1-6,15,TRBV30
TGTGCCACCAGCCAGGGAATCGGGGAGCTGTTTTTT,CATSQGIGELFF,NA,NA,TRBJ2-2,12,TRBV15
TGTGCCAGCTCACCATCGGGATATGACACTGAAGCTTTCTTT,CASSPSGYDTEAFF,NA,NA,TRBJ1-1,14,TRBV18
TGTGCCAGCAGCCCTGACAGGGGGAGGTGGGGGACTGAAGCTTTCTTT,CASSPDRGRWGTEAFF,NA,TRBD1,TRBJ1-1,16,TRBV2
TGTGCCAGCAGCGCTTCGACGGGGACTGAAGCTTTCTTT,CASSASTGTEAFF,once,NA,TRBJ1-1,13,TRBV9
TGCGCCAGCAGCGCCGCCCGGGACAGGGGAACGGCTTTCTTT,CASSAARDRGTAFF,NA,TRBD1,TRBJ1-1,14,TRBV5-1
TGTGCCTGCGGAGGTAATGAAAAACTGTTTTTT,CACGGNEKLFF,many,NA,TRBJ1-4,11,TRBV30
TGTGCCAGCAGCTCAACAGGGGTGAACAATGAGCAGTTCTTC,CASSSTGVNNEQFF,NA,TRBD1,TRBJ2-1,14,TRBV7-3
TGTGCCAGCTCAGGCAGAATGAACACTGAAGCTTTCTTT,CASSGRMNTEAFF,NA,NA,TRBJ1-1,13,TRBV2
TGTGCCAGCAGCGGTCTACTAGCGGCGTACAATGAGCAGTTCTTC,CASSGLLAAYNEQFF,NA,TRBD2,TRBJ2-1,15,TRBV7-9
TGTGCCAGCTCACAGGGGACCGCTTTCTTT,CASSQGTAFF,NA,TRBD1,TRBJ1-1,10,TRBV28
TGTGCCAGCAGCCAGAGGGACAGGGACGATGAAAAACTGTTTTTT,CASSQRDRDDEKLFF,few,TRBD1,TRBJ1-4,15,TRBV4-2
TGTGCCAGTAGTCCAGAGACCCCAGGGTCTAGCAATCAGCCCCAGCATTTT,CASSPETPGSSNQPQHF,NA,NA,TRBJ1-5,17,TRBV14
TGTGCCATCAGTGAGTCGGGGCGTTATGGCTACACCTTC,CAISESGRYGYTF,NA,NA,TRBJ1-2,13,TRBV10-3
TGTGCCAGCAGCTTAAGACAGTATAATCAGCCCCAGCATTTT,CASSLRQYNQPQHF,NA,NA,TRBJ1-5,14,TRBV5-6
TGTGCCAGCAGCCCTGGGGGGAAGGGGACCCAGTACTTC,CASSPGGKGTQYF,NA,NA,TRBJ2-5,13,TRBV11-2
TGTGCCAGCAAGGGTACGGACGGGGCCCAGTACTTC,CASKGTDGAQYF,NA,NA,TRBJ2-5,12,TRBV6-5
TGTGCCAGCAGCCTTAAGTGGAGCACTGAAGCTTTCTTT,CASSLKWSTEAFF,few,NA,TRBJ1-1,13,TRBV5-8
TGTGCCAGCAGCTTTATAAGACAGGGCCGGAGTGAGCAGTACTTC,CASSFIRQGRSEQYF,NA,TRBD1,TRBJ2-7,15,TRBV7-9
TGTGCCAGCAGCTTAGCGGGTAGCAGCACAGATACGCAGTATTTT,CASSLAGSSTDTQYF,NA,NA,TRBJ2-3,15,TRBV7-8
TGTGCCAGCAGCCCAACAGGGATGAACACTGAAGCTTTCTTT,CASSPTGMNTEAFF,few,NA,TRBJ1-1,14,TRBV7-6
TGTGCCAGTAGTATCGCCCACAGCTCTGGAAACACCATATATTTT,CASSIAHSSGNTIYF,NA,NA,TRBJ1-3,15,TRBV19
TGTGCCAGCAGCTTTTCGACTAGCGGGGGGACAGATACGCAGTATTTT,CASSFSTSGGTDTQYF,NA,TRBD2,TRBJ2-3,16,TRBV7-8
TGTGCCAGCAACCCTACAGGGTCGAACACCGGGGAGCTGTTTTTT,CASNPTGSNTGELFF,few,NA,TRBJ2-2,15,TRBV6-1
TGTGCCAGCAGCCTAGGACAGAGCTCTGGAAACACCATATATTTT,CASSLGQSSGNTIYF,NA,NA,TRBJ1-3,15,TRBV6-5
TGTGCCAGTAGTATGGGGACAGGAGATAATGAAAAACTGTTTTTT,CASSMGTGDNEKLFF,NA,TRBD1,TRBJ1-4,15,TRBV19
TGTGCCAGCAGTCCGCGGGGAGTGAACACTGAAGCTTTCTTT,CASSPRGVNTEAFF,NA,NA,TRBJ1-1,14,TRBV6-1
TGCGCCAGCAGCTCCCGGGACAGTAATTCACCCCTCCACTTT,CASSSRDSNSPLHF,NA,TRBD1,TRBJ1-6,14,TRBV5-1
TGTGCCAGCAGTTGGATTGACAGGGAAGCTAACTATGGCTACACCTTC,CASSWIDREANYGYTF,NA,TRBD1,TRBJ1-2,16,TRBV6-5
TGTGCCAGCAGCCCGACAGGGATGGGTGGCTACACCTTC,CASSPTGMGGYTF,NA,TRBD1,TRBJ1-2,13,TRBV5-6